This T cell receptor (beta chain) was found in a study of Ad26.COV2.S vaccination and SARS-CoV-2 variants. Study-level points and caveats: Whether participants received vaccine or placebo, their non-spike TCR breadth was similar.

In its sample, this clone was seen once. Antigen specificity is unknown. The protocol was immunoSEQ multiplex PCR, while the TCRdb copy is restricted to in-frame clones and leaves out a portion. Of approximately 250,000 clones in the sample, around 85% were seen once. Treatment denoted: around 19 received Ad26.COV2.S at low or high dose, single or two shots; about five received placebo; per-sample allocation not given. All samples were drawn on day 63, counting from the first vaccine or placebo injection. This CDR3 has 17 residues. V was cut by 4 bases and J by 5 bases, with 19 bases left in between. CDR1 SGDLS and CDR2 YYNGEE come from the germline V gene.

The sample in question was peripheral blood, obtained in a trial of Ad26.COV2.S vaccine versus placebo. The receptor comes from a person between 18 and 65 years old who received the Ad26.COV2.S COVID-19 vaccine or a placebo. V is TRBV9 and J is TRBJ1-6; perhaps TRBD1 as D (6 bases). The CDR3 DNA reads as TGTGCCAGCAGCTCGGGGGGCCTCGGGCGAAATAATTCACCCCTCCACTTT. Residues: CASSSGGLGRNNSPLHF.